These 14 T cell receptor beta chains came from one sample sequenced in a study of blood T cell repertoires in COVID-19. Only in-frame clones appear in the TCRdb table, and some are missing; sequencing was by immunoSEQ multiplex PCR. The table records some 340,000 clones, over 75% of them present only once. Source material: PBMCs or T cells enriched from blood (not recorded which). These receptor sequences come from a woman aged 30 to 39 who had recovered from COVID-19.

This clone occurred a few times. The chain combines TRBV28 with TRBJ1-1, with TRBD1 matching over 8 bases. Germline CDR1 is MDHEN and CDR2 is SYDVKM. The CDR3 is 15 amino acids. V shed 3 bases and J 0 bases; nucleotides not matched to a gene: 3. The chain's CDR3 is CASSLGQVMNTEAFF. CDR3 nucleotide sequence: TGTGCCAGCAGTTTGGGACAGGTGATGAACACTGAAGCTTTCTTT.

The chain combines TRBV2 with TRBJ2-7; 7 bases are shared with TRBD2. V trimming: 7 bases; J trimming: 2 bases; junction bases outside the gene matches: 8. The germline CDR1 and CDR2 sequences are SNHLY and FYNNEI. The CDR3 has 14 residues. The CDR3 here is CASTVGLPTYEQYF. CDR3 sequence (DNA): TGTGCCAGCACCGTGGGACTACCTACCTACGAGCAGTACTTC. The whole variable domain, filled in from reference TRBV2 and TRBJ2-7, reads EPEVTQTPSHQVTQMGQEVILRCVPISNHLYFYWYRQILGQKVEFLVSFYNNEISEKSEIFDDQFSVERPDGSNFTLKIRSTKLEDSAMYFCASTVGLPTYEQYFGPGTRLTVT.

This clone appeared a single time. The rearrangement joins TRBV5-1 to TRBJ2-1, with D possibly being TRBD1 (6 bases). CDR3 length: 15 amino acids. V was pared by 1 base and J by 8 bases, with 16 bases between. Germline CDR1 SGHRS, CDR2 YFSETQ. CDR3 sequence: CASSLLQGRKHEQFF. The CDR3 DNA reads TGCGCCAGCAGCTTGTTACAGGGCCGGAAGCATGAGCAGTTCTTC.

The chain recombines TRBV4-2 with TRBJ1-2; D uncertain. The germline V gene encodes CDR1 LGHNA and CDR2 YNFKEQ. This CDR3 contains 13 residues. Trimming pared 0 bases from V and 8 bases from J, leaving 10 bases between. Here the CDR3 DNA reads TGTGCCAGCAGCCAAGATGAGGGTTGGGGCTACACCTTC. This translates into CASSQDEGWGYTF.

The CDR3 loop reads CASSPREGTAYQPQHF. In DNA, the CDR3 is TGTGCCAGCTCACCACGGGAAGGGACTGCTTATCAGCCCCAGCATTTT. The chain has TRBV18 and TRBJ1-5; D is possibly TRBD1 (5 bases). The germline CDR1 and CDR2 sequences are KGHSH and LQKENI. This CDR3 spans 16 amino acids. With 1 base removed from V and 5 bases from J, the gap between germline ends came to 15 bases.

The chain recombines TRBV9 with TRBJ2-1; 7 bases match TRBD2. The CDR3 length is 15 residues. CDR1 and CDR2 from the germline V gene are SGDLS and YYNGEE. V shed 4 bases, J shed 3 bases, and the junction held 7 bases outside the gene matches. CDR3 loop: CASSLPGGRYNEQFF. CDR3 in DNA: TGTGCCAGCAGCCTCCCGGGGGGACGCTACAATGAGCAGTTCTTC.

This rearrangement joins TRBV5-1 to TRBJ2-1; TRBD1 aligns across 9 bases. V trimming: 7 bases; J trimming: 9 bases; junction bases outside the gene matches: 8. CDR3 size: 13 residues. From germline, CDR1 is SGHRS and CDR2 YFSETQ. As DNA, the CDR3 is TGCGCCAGCCGATCACAGGGGGCTGCTGAGCAGTTCTTC. Protein product: CASRSQGAAEQFF.

The chain links TRBV7-2 to TRBJ2-7; TRBD2 agrees at 10 bases. With 3 bases clipped from V and 2 bases from J, the junction kept 7 bases outside the gene matches. CDR1 is SGHTA and CDR2 is FQGNSA in the germline V gene. This CDR3 region has 16 residues. CDR3 nucleotide sequence: TGTGCCAGCAGCTTCCTAGCGGGGGCCTCTACCTACGAGCAGTACTTC. Translated, it gives CASSFLAGASTYEQYF.

The rearrangement uses TRBV19 and TRBJ1-3; no clear D. In germline, CDR1 is LNHDA, CDR2 SQIVND (reference sequence). The CDR3 contains 13 residues. With 7 bases removed from V and 0 bases from J, the gap between germline ends came to 7 bases. The CDR3: CASNRRSGNTIYF. Here the CDR3 DNA reads TGTGCCAGTAACAGACGCTCTGGAAACACCATATATTTT.

The chain is built from TRBV13 and TRBJ2-7; D is perhaps TRBD2 (6 bases). The V end lost 2 bases, the J end lost 3 bases, and 11 bases lay between the germline ends. CDR1 is PRHDT, CDR2 FYEKMQ, per germline (reference sequence). The CDR3 covers 14 residues. CDR3 in DNA: TGTGCCAGCAGCTTACCCGGAGGGGTCTACGAGCAGTACTTC. Translated, it gives CASSLPGGVYEQYF.

J is TRBJ1-2 and V is TRBV4-1; 11 bases align to TRBD1. Germline CDR1 reads MGHRA; CDR2 reads YSYEKL. V was pared by 4 bases and J by 3 bases, with 10 bases of the junction left unmatched. The CDR3 is 17 amino acids. The CDR3 DNA reads as TGCGCCAGCAGCCGAGAGGAGGACAGGGGGCGTTACTATGGCTACACCTTC. Translating it yields CASSREEDRGRYYGYTF.

The V call is TRBV5-1, the J call TRBJ2-5, with 10 bases aligning to TRBD2. After removal of 0 bases from V and 5 bases from J, the junction contained 4 bases not matched to a gene. CDR1 and CDR2 (germline): SGHRS, YFSETQ. The CDR3 has 15 amino acids. This CDR3 is CASSLASGGRETQYF. In DNA form, the CDR3 reads TGCGCCAGCAGCTTGGCTAGCGGGGGTCGGGAGACCCAGTACTTC.

V is TRBV7-2 and J is TRBJ1-2, with D possibly TRBD1 on 6 matching bases. Trimming removed 4 bases from V and 13 bases from J, with 22 bases in between. Germline CDR1 and CDR2: SGHTA and FQGNSA. This CDR3 is built from 14 residues. For the CDR3, the DNA is TGTGCCAGCAGCTCGAACCGGGACACGAAAGAAACCACCTTC. Translation gives CASSSNRDTKETTF. Based on the CDR3 plus reference TRBV7-2 and TRBJ1-2, the full variable domain is GAGVSQSPSNKVTEKGKDVELRCDPISGHTALYWYRQSLGQGLEFLIYFQGNSAPDKSGLPSDRFSAERTGGSVSTLTIQRTQQEDSAVYLCASSSNRDTKETTFGSGTRLTVV.

The CDR3 DNA reads TGCGCCAGCAGCCAACGGGACAGGGGAAGGGATGGCTACACCTTC. This codes for CASSQRDRGRDGYTF. V gene TRBV4-3 combines with J gene TRBJ1-2; 10 nucleotides agree with TRBD1. The J segment lost 6 bases and the V segment lost 2 bases, leaving 6 bases of the junction unmatched. From germline, CDR1 is LGHNA and CDR2 YSLEER. This CDR3 is built from 15 residues.